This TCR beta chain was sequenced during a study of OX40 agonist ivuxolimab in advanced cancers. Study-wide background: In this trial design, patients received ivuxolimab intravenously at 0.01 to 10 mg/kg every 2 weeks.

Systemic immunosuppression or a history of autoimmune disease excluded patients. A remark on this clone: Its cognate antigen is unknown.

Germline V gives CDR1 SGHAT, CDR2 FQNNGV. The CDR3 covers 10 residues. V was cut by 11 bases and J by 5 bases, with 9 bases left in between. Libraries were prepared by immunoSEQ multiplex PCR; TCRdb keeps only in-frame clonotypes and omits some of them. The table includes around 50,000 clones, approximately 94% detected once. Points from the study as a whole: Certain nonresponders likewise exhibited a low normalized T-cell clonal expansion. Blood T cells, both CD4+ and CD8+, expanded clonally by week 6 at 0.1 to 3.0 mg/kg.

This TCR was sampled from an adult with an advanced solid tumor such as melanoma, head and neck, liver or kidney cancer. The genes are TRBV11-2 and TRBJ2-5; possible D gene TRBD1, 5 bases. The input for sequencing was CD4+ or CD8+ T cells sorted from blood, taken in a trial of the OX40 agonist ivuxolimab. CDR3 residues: CAVGAETQYF. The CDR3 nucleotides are TGTGCCGTTGGGGCCGAGACCCAGTACTTC.